This T cell receptor (beta chain) was observed in a study of cytomegalovirus exposure and HLA in healthy donors. Across the whole study: The 110 or so validation repertoires used the same platform as the 666 first-cohort repertoires, a later analysis reported.

Libraries were prepared by immunoSEQ multiplex PCR; TCRdb keeps only in-frame clonotypes and omits some of them. The sample yields 160,000 or so clones, around 82% seen once. Material for sequencing was PBMCs. The clonotype was recovered from a young man in good health and CMV-seropositive.

The CDR3 sequence: CASSIPTGLRNQPQHF. The CDR3 coding sequence is TGTGCCAGTAGTATCCCGACAGGGCTAAGGAATCAGCCCCAGCATTTT. J is TRBJ1-5 and V is TRBV19; 7 positions match TRBD1. Trimming took 3 bases from V and 4 from J; bases not matched to a gene: 9. From germline, CDR1 is LNHDA and CDR2 SQIVND (reference sequence). The CDR3 is 16 amino acids.